This entry features one T cell receptor beta chain sequence. Its specificity is unknown. The PCR contained 60 Vbeta and 13 Jbeta primers. Repertoires were generated with immunoSEQ multiplex PCR, while TCRdb's copy carries only in-frame clones and drops some. The sample's table shows some 120,000 clones. The CDR3 has 14 residues. This entry is derived from a study of cytomegalovirus exposure and HLA in healthy donors. Overall study context: The study placed 80% to 90% of its approximately 430 genotyped donors in the Caucasian-associated ancestry cluster.

Findings and limits, study-wide: Relative to equally common others, HLA-associated TCR beta chains showed greater clonal expansion in a later analysis.

The rearrangement joins TRBV12-1 to TRBJ2-3; the D call in the table, TRBD2, was not verified against the DNA. TRBV12-1 is given as a pseudogene. The TCR was taken from an older woman in good health and CMV-seronegative. Sequenced: PBMCs. In DNA, the CDR3 is TGTGCCAGCAGGGACGGGACTGTCAAAGATACGCAGTATTTT. Protein product: CASRDGTVKDTQYF.